Following are 23 T cell receptor beta chains from one sample sequenced in a study of blood T cell repertoires in COVID-19. Profiled with immunoSEQ multiplex PCR; TCRdb holds only in-frame clones, not every one. The sample records approximately 99,000 clones, approximately 86% being singletons. The sample was peripheral blood. These receptors were obtained from a man aged 45-65 years with COVID-19, enrolled during active disease.

The rearrangement uses TRBV5-1 and TRBJ1-2, with 8 bases that match TRBD1. Trimming cost V 0 bases and J 2 bases; bases outside gene matches: 6. The CDR3 loop spans 16 amino acids. The germline gives CDR1 SGHRS, CDR2 YFSETQ. The CDR3 here is CASSLATGATNYGYTF. The CDR3 DNA sequence: TGCGCCAGCAGCTTGGCGACAGGGGCGACGAACTATGGCTACACCTTC.

The chain combines TRBV18 with TRBJ2-7, with 7 bases identical to TRBD1. Germline values: CDR1 KGHSH, CDR2 LQKENI. The CDR3 length is 13 residues. Trimming took 3 bases from V and 6 from J; bases not matched to a gene: 5. The CDR3 DNA reads TGTGCCAGCTCACCCGAACAGGGGCGCGAGCAGTACTTC. It yields the protein CASSPEQGREQYF.

As to this clone: The junction departs from the called germline gene at one end, perhaps through a read error. The chain is built from TRBV5-8 and TRBJ2-5; 7 bases match TRBD1. CDR3 length: 15 amino acids. The germline CDR1 and CDR2 sequences are SGHTS and YDEGEE. The CDR3 region has the DNA TGTGCCAGCAGATTGGGACAGCAAATTCAAGAGACCCAGTACTTC. Its protein product is CASRLGQQIQETQYF.

CDR3 region: CAIRSLQAGGGDTQYF. The CDR3 DNA sequence: TGTGCCATCAGGTCCCTACAAGCGGGGGGGGGAGATACGCAGTATTTT. The V call is TRBV10-3, the J call TRBJ2-3, with 10 bases matching TRBD2. CDR1 is ENHRY and CDR2 is SYGVKD in the germline V gene. The CDR3 has 16 residues. V lost 6 bases to trimming and J lost 5 bases; unmatched junction nucleotides: 11.

The chain carries TRBV9 and TRBJ1-2; TRBD1 is a possible D gene (6 bases). CDR3 length: 14 residues. The V gene lost 4 bases and the J gene lost 4 bases, with 14 bases spanning the gap. CDR1 and CDR2 (germline): SGDLS, YYNGEE. CDR3 region: CASSSSGGFYGYTF. DNA for the CDR3: TGTGCCAGCAGCTCCTCGGGGGGCTTCTATGGCTACACCTTC.

The V gene is TRBV30, the J gene TRBJ2-2, with TRBD2 matching over 7 bases. Trimming removed 0 bases from V and 0 bases from J; junction bases left unmatched: 7. This CDR3 region has 17 residues. Germline CDR1 GTSNPN, CDR2 SVGIG (reference sequence). The CDR3 loop reads CAWSVGLAGANTGELFF. The CDR3 coding sequence is TGTGCCTGGAGTGTAGGTTTGGCGGGAGCGAACACCGGGGAGCTGTTTTTT.

The CDR3 region is CASSRGTDHNSPLHF. CDR3 nucleotides: TGTGCCAGCAGTCGGGGGACAGATCATAATTCACCCCTCCACTTT. V is TRBV27 and J is TRBJ1-6; 7 nucleotides agree with TRBD1. CDR1 is MNHEY, CDR2 SMNVEV, per germline (reference sequence). V gave up 5 bases and J gave up 5 bases; unmatched junction bases: 6. CDR3 length: 15 amino acids.

This clone was seen only once. The CDR3 loop is CASSLTGGYQPQHF. The DNA for the CDR3 is TGTGCCAGCAGCTTGACAGGGGGCTATCAGCCCCAGCATTTT. This rearrangement joins TRBV11-2 to TRBJ1-5; the match to TRBD1 covers 10 bases. Germline values: CDR1 SGHAT, CDR2 FQNNGV. The CDR3 extends over 14 amino acids. V lost 3 bases to trimming and J lost 5 bases; unmatched junction nucleotides: 1. Full variable domain (missing parts from reference TRBV11-2 and TRBJ1-5): EAGVAQSPRYKIIEKRQSVAFWCNPISGHATLYWYQQILGQGPKLLIQFQNNGVVDDSQLPKDRFSAERLKGVDSTLKIQPAKLEDSAVYLCASSLTGGYQPQHFGDGTRLSIL.

The chain has TRBV29-1 and TRBJ2-1; 7 bases are shared with TRBD2. J gave up 12 bases and V 3 bases, and 11 bases lay outside the gene matches. This CDR3 is built from 13 residues. Germline V gene data show CDR1 as SQVTM and CDR2 as ANQGSEA. The CDR3 DNA reads as TGCAGCGTTGATTCGCTGCCTGGGGGGGGGCAGTTCTTC. It codes for CSVDSLPGGGQFF.

This chain uses TRBV18 with TRBJ1-5; possibly TRBD1 for D (5 bases). Germline CDR1 KGHSH, CDR2 LQKENI. The ends were cut back, 0 bases at V and 1 base at J, with 16 bases in the middle. This CDR3 is 18 amino acids long. The DNA of the CDR3 is TGTGCCAGCTCACCACCGGGAGGCAGGGAAAGAAGCAATCAGCCCCAGCATTTT. It encodes CASSPPGGRERSNQPQHF.

The genes are TRBV2 and TRBJ1-6; 7 bases align to TRBD1. Germline-derived CDR1 and CDR2 are SNHLY and FYNNEI. This CDR3 has 14 amino acids. V was pared by 6 bases and J by 10 bases, with 9 bases of the junction left unmatched. This CDR3 is CASRRDAGGSPLHF. CDR3 sequence (DNA): TGTGCCAGCAGGCGGGACGCAGGGGGGTCACCCCTCCACTTT. Supplemented by reference TRBV2 and TRBJ1-6, the full variable domain reads EPEVTQTPSHQVTQMGQEVILRCVPISNHLYFYWYRQILGQKVEFLVSFYNNEISEKSEIFDDQFSVERPDGSNFTLKIRSTKLEDSAMYFCASRRDAGGSPLHFGNGTRLTVT.

This chain links TRBV19 with TRBJ1-5, with TRBD1 matching 11 bases. Germline CDR1 reads LNHDA; CDR2 reads SQIVND (reference sequence). V lost 4 bases to trimming and J lost 0 bases; unmatched junction nucleotides: 5. This CDR3 is 17 amino acids long. This chain's CDR3 is CASSTRDRGISNQPQHF. CDR3 coding DNA: TGTGCCAGTAGTACTCGGGACAGGGGGATTAGCAATCAGCCCCAGCATTTT.

The V and J genes are TRBV9 and TRBJ1-2; maybe TRBD1 (6 bases). The CDR3 consists of 14 residues. Trimming removed 3 bases at V and 5 bases at J, with 14 bases between. Germline CDR1 is SGDLS and CDR2 is YYNGEE. Here the CDR3 reads CASSGTGPSYGYTF. The CDR3 nucleotides are TGTGCCAGCAGCGGTACAGGGCCCTCATATGGCTACACCTTC.

This rearrangement joins TRBV6-5 to TRBJ1-1, with no clear D. Germline V gene lookup returns CDR1 MNHEY and CDR2 SVGAGI. This CDR3 is 13 amino acids long. With 6 bases removed from V and 1 base from J, the gap between germline ends came to 9 bases. CDR3 sequence: CASSDEWNTEAFF. In DNA, the CDR3 is TGTGCCAGCAGCGATGAGTGGAACACTGAAGCTTTCTTT.

The chain uses TRBV6-2 or TRBV6-3 and TRBJ1-3; D may be TRBD1 (6 bases). The CDR3 has 15 residues. Between the trimmed V and J ends, which lost 5 bases and 3 bases, there was a span of 14 bases. The germline V gene encodes CDR1 MNHEY and CDR2 SVGEGT. The CDR3, as DNA: TGTGCCAGCAGTCGTCCAGGGGTTGGTGGAAACACCATATATTTT. Translation: CASSRPGVGGNTIYF.

V and J are TRBV18 and TRBJ1-2, with D tentatively TRBD1 (5 bases). From germline, CDR1 is KGHSH and CDR2 LQKENI. V was clipped by 5 bases and J by 6 bases, with 19 bases between them. The CDR3 is 15 residues long. The CDR3 DNA reads TGTGCCAGCTCAGTACAGGTAAGGAGGGTCAATGGCTACACCTTC. Encoded protein: CASSVQVRRVNGYTF.

This clone is classed as large (0.1 to 1%). The J gene is TRBJ2-7, the V gene TRBV27; 9 positions agree with TRBD1. J lost 4 bases, V lost 8 bases, and 9 bases had no gene match. The CDR3 runs 14 residues. Germline CDR1 reads MNHEY; CDR2 reads SMNVEV (reference sequence). The CDR3 coding sequence is TGTGCCAGCGGAGCCCCGGGACAGGGTTACGAGCAGTACTTC. Its translation is CASGAPGQGYEQYF.

The V gene is TRBV18, the J gene TRBJ1-5; the D is unclear. V lost 6 bases and J 5 bases, leaving 14 bases between the germline ends. The CDR3 covers 14 residues. CDR1 is KGHSH and CDR2 is LQKENI in the germline V gene. This CDR3 reads CASSRDRGYQPQHF. The DNA for the CDR3 is TGTGCCAGCTCCCGGGATCGCGGGTATCAGCCCCAGCATTTT.

CDR3: CASSQQGAAGNTIYF. In DNA form, the CDR3 reads TGTGCCAGCAGCCAACAGGGGGCCGCTGGAAACACCATATATTTT. This rearrangement joins TRBV3-1 (or the pseudogene TRBV3-2) to TRBJ1-3; 8 positions agree with TRBD1. J gave up 2 bases and V 2 bases, and 2 bases lay outside the gene matches. Germline loops: CDR1 LGHDT, CDR2 YNNKEL (reference sequence). This CDR3 has 15 amino acids.

The genes are TRBV6-6 and TRBJ2-5; a possible D gene is TRBD2 (6 bases). The CDR3 length is 12 residues. Per the germline V gene, CDR1 is MNHNY and CDR2 is SVGAGI (reference sequence). V lost 5 bases, J lost 5 bases, and 9 bases lay in between. CDR3: CASSPAGETQYF. The CDR3 nucleotides read TGTGCCAGCAGTCCCGCGGGGGAGACCCAGTACTTC.

J is TRBJ2-2 and V is TRBV9, with 11 positions matching TRBD2. Trimming removed 4 bases from V and 4 bases from J; junction bases left unmatched: 9. CDR3 length: 17 amino acids. Germline loops: CDR1 SGDLS, CDR2 YYNGEE. The CDR3 here is CASSPRLAGSGTGELFF. As DNA, the CDR3 is TGTGCCAGCAGCCCTCGACTAGCGGGGTCGGGCACCGGGGAGCTGTTTTTT. The full variable domain, with the rest looked up from reference TRBV9 and TRBJ2-2, is DSGVTQTPKHLITATGQRVTLRCSPRSGDLSVYWYQQSLDQGLQFLIQYYNGEERAKGNILERFSAQQFPDLHSELNLSSLELGDSALYFCASSPRLAGSGTGELFFGEGSRLTVL.

The gene calls are TRBV7-2 and TRBJ1-5; D is unclear. From germline, CDR1 is SGHTA and CDR2 FQGNSA. This CDR3 has 15 residues. V was pared by 5 bases and J by 1 base, with 12 bases between. In nucleotides, the CDR3 is TGTGCCAGCAGCACCGAAGGCGGGAGCAATCAGCCCCAGCATTTT. The encoded protein is CASSTEGGSNQPQHF.

The rearrangement uses TRBV18 and TRBJ1-4; TRBD1 aligns across 9 bases. CDR3 length: 14 amino acids. Per germline, CDR1 KGHSH and CDR2 LQKENI. V trimming: 4 bases; J trimming: 8 bases; junction bases outside the gene matches: 5. CDR3 protein: CASSRGQGNEKLFF. For the CDR3, the DNA is TGTGCCAGCTCACGGGGACAGGGTAACGAAAAACTGTTTTTT.